Below, 18 T cell receptor beta chains from the same sample are listed, as sequenced in a study of cytomegalovirus exposure and HLA in healthy donors. The PCR had 60 Vbeta and 13 Jbeta primers. Assay used: immunoSEQ multiplex PCR; TCRdb lists only in-frame clones, some missing. The sample contains hundreds of thousands of clones, about 89% of which appear only once. Sequencing input: PBMCs. The receptor set was obtained from a woman aged 18-29 years in good health and CMV-seronegative.

This chain links TRBV9 with TRBJ1-4; D remains ambiguous. Germline CDR1 is SGDLS and CDR2 is YYNGEE. The ends were cut back, 0 bases at V and 2 bases at J, with 8 bases in the middle. This CDR3 has 15 amino acids. The CDR3 region has the DNA TGTGCCAGCAGCGTAGGAGGGTCTACTAATGAAAAACTGTTTTTT. Its translation is CASSVGGSTNEKLFF.

The chain carries TRBV27 and TRBJ2-7; the match to TRBD1 covers 10 bases. Germline CDR1 MNHEY, CDR2 SMNVEV (reference sequence). Trimming removed 0 bases from V and 3 bases from J; junction bases left unmatched: 5. There are 16 residues in the CDR3. Written as DNA, the CDR3 is TGTGCCAGCAGTTTATCTAGGGACAGGGGACTCTACGAGCAGTACTTC. This sequence encodes CASSLSRDRGLYEQYF.

The genes are TRBV7-2 and TRBJ2-7; 7 nucleotides line up with TRBD2. The V and J ends lost 8 bases and 7 bases, in that order; junction bases with no gene match: 8. There are 12 residues in the CDR3. The germline V gene encodes CDR1 SGHTA and CDR2 FQGNSA. The CDR3 nucleotides are TGTGCCAGCTCGTGGGAGGGTTGGGAGCAGTACTTC. It yields the protein CASSWEGWEQYF.

In this sample, this clone turned up once. The V gene is TRBV27, the J gene TRBJ2-2; TRBD1 matches at 8 bases. The V segment lost 4 bases and the J segment 6 bases; nucleotides outside the gene matches: 10. The CDR3 is 16 residues long. Germline V lookup: CDR1 MNHEY, CDR2 SMNVEV (reference sequence). For the CDR3, the DNA is TGTGCCAGCAGTTCCCCCAGGACAGGGCGGGCCGGGGAGCTGTTTTTT. Its translation: CASSSPRTGRAGELFF.

Only one count was recorded for this clone. The J gene is TRBJ2-3, the V gene TRBV7-9; D call uncertain. V was pared by 11 bases and J by 4 bases, with 19 bases between. The CDR3 totals 14 residues. Germline CDR1 and CDR2: SEHNR and FQNEAQ (reference sequence). DNA of the CDR3: TGTGCCTTCCCAGCGCGTAGCAATCCAGATACGCAGTATTTT. Encoded protein: CAFPARSNPDTQYF.

The count of this clone is one. The rearrangement joins TRBV27 to TRBJ1-1; possible D gene TRBD1, 5 bases. V lost 8 bases, J lost 14 bases, and 18 bases lay in between. The CDR3 loop spans 11 amino acids. Germline loops: CDR1 MNHEY, CDR2 SMNVEV (reference sequence). CDR3 sequence (DNA): TGTGCCAGCGGATATCGGGGGTCAGGCTTCTTT. This encodes CASGYRGSGFF.

The genes are TRBV9 and TRBJ1-1, with D uncertain. Germline assignment: CDR1 SGDLS and CDR2 YYNGEE. Trimming pared 1 base from V and 1 base from J, leaving 11 bases between. The CDR3 has 15 amino acids. DNA for the CDR3: TGTGCCAGCAGCGTATCGGGGATATCGAACACTGAAGCTTTCTTT. Residues: CASSVSGISNTEAFF.

The chain carries TRBV5-1 and TRBJ2-7, with 9 positions matching TRBD2. Germline V CDR1 and CDR2: SGHRS, YFSETQ. The J segment lost 5 bases and the V segment lost 4 bases, leaving 13 bases of the junction unmatched. This CDR3 contains 16 residues. The CDR3, as DNA: TGCGCCAGCAGCCCCGGTCTAGCGGGGCCTAGGAACGAGCAGTACTTC. It codes for CASSPGLAGPRNEQYF. The full variable domain, completed using reference TRBV5-1 and TRBJ2-7, is KAGVTQTPRYLIKTRGQQVTLSCSPISGHRSVSWYQQTPGQGLQFLFEYFSETQRNKGNFPGRFSGRQFSNSRSEMNVSTLELGDSALYLCASSPGLAGPRNEQYFGPGTRLTVT.

The V gene is TRBV7-8, the J gene TRBJ2-5, with unresolved D. CDR1 and CDR2 (germline): SGHVS, FQNEAQ. Between the trimmed V and J ends, which lost 2 bases and 8 bases, there was a span of 6 bases. The CDR3 extends over 11 amino acids. CDR3 nucleotide sequence: TGTGCCAGCAGCTTAACCTATACCCAGTACTTC. Protein sequence: CASSLTYTQYF. The full variable domain, in which reference TRBV7-8 and TRBJ2-5 provide the parts outside the CDR3, is GAGVSQSPRYKVAKRGQDVALRCDPISGHVSLFWYQQALGQGPEFLTYFQNEAQLDKSGLPSDRFFAERPEGSVSTLKIQRTQQEDSAVYLCASSLTYTQYFGPGTRLLVL.

In its sample, this clone was seen a few times. This chain connects TRBV27 to TRBJ1-4, with D unclear. From germline, CDR1 is MNHEY and CDR2 SMNVEV (reference sequence). The CDR3 loop spans 13 amino acids. V was shortened by 8 bases and J by 8 bases, with 15 bases between the two germline ends. CDR3: CASQTMNGEKLFF. The CDR3 DNA reads TGTGCCAGCCAGACAATGAATGGAGAAAAACTGTTTTTT. The full variable domain, rest sourced from reference TRBV27 and TRBJ1-4, is EAQVTQNPRYLITVTGKKLTVTCSQNMNHEYMSWYRQDPGLGLRQIYYSMNVEVTDKGDVPEGYKVSRKEKRNFPLILESPSPNQTSLYFCASQTMNGEKLFFGSGTQLSVL.

V gene TRBV5-1 combines with J gene TRBJ2-3; 10 bases map to TRBD2. V was clipped by 1 base and J by 2 bases; unmatched bases: 13. The CDR3 extends over 19 amino acids. Germline CDR1 reads SGHRS; CDR2 reads YFSETQ. The CDR3 nucleotides are TGCGCCAGCAGCTTGATAGGACTAGCGGCCCTCCGGGTCACAGATACGCAGTATTTT. Translation: CASSLIGLAALRVTDTQYF. Full variable domain (rest looked up from reference TRBV5-1 and TRBJ2-3): KAGVTQTPRYLIKTRGQQVTLSCSPISGHRSVSWYQQTPGQGLQFLFEYFSETQRNKGNFPGRFSGRQFSNSRSEMNVSTLELGDSALYLCASSLIGLAALRVTDTQYFGPGTRLTVL.

This chain joins TRBV11-3 and TRBJ2-1, with 10 bases matching TRBD2. This CDR3 region has 19 residues. The germline CDR1 and CDR2 sequences are SGHNT and YENEEA. V gave up 7 bases and J gave up 3 bases; unmatched junction bases: 18. In DNA, the CDR3 is TGTGCCAGCACGCCCGGTTGGCAGTCCGGGACTAGCGACTACAATGAGCAGTTCTTC. Amino acid sequence: CASTPGWQSGTSDYNEQFF.

V and J are TRBV5-1 and TRBJ2-5, with 7 positions matching TRBD1. V was pared by 8 bases and J by 0 bases, with 10 bases of the junction left unmatched. Germline V gene sequence: CDR1 SGHRS, CDR2 YFSETQ. The CDR3 has 15 residues. CDR3 coding DNA: TGCGCCAGTCAGACAGGGTACGGGTACCAAGAGACCCAGTACTTC. This gives the protein CASQTGYGYQETQYF.

The chain couples TRBV29-1 to TRBJ1-3; D not certain. The CDR3 runs 14 residues. V was clipped by 5 bases and J by 0 bases, with 11 bases between them. Germline V CDR1 and CDR2: SQVTM, ANQGSEA. The CDR3 loop reads CSVSDTISGNTIYF. The CDR3 coding sequence is TGCAGCGTTTCTGACACAATCTCTGGAAACACCATATATTTT.

This chain uses TRBV5-8 with TRBJ1-1; D is undetermined. Germline CDR1 SGHTS, CDR2 YDEGEE. CDR3 size: 15 residues. Between the trimmed V and J ends, which lost 8 bases and 0 bases, there was a span of 17 bases. The CDR3 here is CASSYSVIMNTEAFF. The CDR3 DNA follows: TGTGCCAGTTCTTATTCAGTCATCATGAACACTGAAGCTTTCTTT.

The chain links TRBV25-1 to TRBJ2-7; D uncertain. Germline V gives CDR1 MGHDK, CDR2 SYGVNS. Trimming took off 4 bases at V and 7 bases at J, with 14 bases between the two ends. The CDR3 has 13 residues. The CDR3 coding sequence is TGTGCCAGCAGTGTTTCTACCCCGAGGGAGCAGTACTTC. It codes for CASSVSTPREQYF.

DNA of the CDR3: TGTGCCAGCAGTTACTATCAGGGGACTAATTCACCCCTCCACTTT. Its translation: CASSYYQGTNSPLHF. V is TRBV6-5 and J is TRBJ1-6; TRBD1 might be the D (6 bases). This CDR3 comprises 15 residues. Germline V gene data show CDR1 as MNHEY and CDR2 as SVGAGI. The germline V and J ends were trimmed by 1 base and 6 bases, with 10 bases remaining between them.

The chain carries TRBV4-1 and TRBJ1-1; 9 bases are shared with TRBD1. The junction had 13 bases not matched to a gene; V was cut back by 4 bases and J by 4 bases. This CDR3 region has 17 residues. Germline values: CDR1 MGHRA, CDR2 YSYEKL. CDR3 DNA sequence: TGCGCCAGCAGCCTGCAAAACCCGGGACAGGGTTTCACTGAAGCTTTCTTT. Its translation: CASSLQNPGQGFTEAFF.